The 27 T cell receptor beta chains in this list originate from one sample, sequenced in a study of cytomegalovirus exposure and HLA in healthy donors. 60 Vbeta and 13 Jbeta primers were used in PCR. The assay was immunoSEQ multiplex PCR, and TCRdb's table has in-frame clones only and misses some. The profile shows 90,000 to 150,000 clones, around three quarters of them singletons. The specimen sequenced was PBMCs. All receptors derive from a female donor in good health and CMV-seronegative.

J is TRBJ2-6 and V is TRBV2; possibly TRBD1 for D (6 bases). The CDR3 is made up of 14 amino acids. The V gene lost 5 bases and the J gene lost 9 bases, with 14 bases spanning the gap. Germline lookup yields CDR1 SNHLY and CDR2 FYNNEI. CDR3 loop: CASSRETGLNVLTF. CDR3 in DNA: TGTGCCAGCAGTCGCGAGACAGGCCTCAACGTCCTGACTTTC.

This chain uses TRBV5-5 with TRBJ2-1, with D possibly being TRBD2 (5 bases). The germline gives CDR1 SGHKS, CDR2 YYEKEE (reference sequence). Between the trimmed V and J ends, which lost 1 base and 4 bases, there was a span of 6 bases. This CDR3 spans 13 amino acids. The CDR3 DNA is TGTGCCAGCAGCTTGACGGGATACAATGAGCAGTTCTTC. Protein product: CASSLTGYNEQFF.

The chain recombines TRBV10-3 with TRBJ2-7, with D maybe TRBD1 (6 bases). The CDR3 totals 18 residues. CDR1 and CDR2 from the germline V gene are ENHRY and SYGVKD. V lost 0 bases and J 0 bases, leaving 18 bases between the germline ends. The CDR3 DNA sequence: TGTGCCATCAGTGAGTCGGTGGCAGGGGTCCGTCACTCCTACGAGCAGTACTTC. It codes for CAISESVAGVRHSYEQYF.

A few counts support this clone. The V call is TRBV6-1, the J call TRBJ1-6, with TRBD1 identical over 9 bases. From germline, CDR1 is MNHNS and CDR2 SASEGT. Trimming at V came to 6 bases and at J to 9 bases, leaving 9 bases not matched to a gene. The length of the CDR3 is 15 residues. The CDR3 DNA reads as TGTGCCAGCAGAGCCCCGGGACAGGGTGTTTCACCCCTCCACTTT. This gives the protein CASRAPGQGVSPLHF.

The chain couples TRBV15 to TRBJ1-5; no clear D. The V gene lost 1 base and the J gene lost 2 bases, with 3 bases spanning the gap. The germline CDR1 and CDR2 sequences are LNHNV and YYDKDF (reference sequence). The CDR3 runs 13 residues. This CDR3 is CATSRAGNQPQHF. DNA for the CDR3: TGTGCCACCAGCAGAGCTGGCAATCAGCCCCAGCATTTT.

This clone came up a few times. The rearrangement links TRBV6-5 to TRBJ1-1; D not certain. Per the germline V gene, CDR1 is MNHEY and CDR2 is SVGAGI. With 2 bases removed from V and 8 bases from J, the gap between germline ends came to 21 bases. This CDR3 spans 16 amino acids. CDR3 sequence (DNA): TGTGCCAGCAGTTACACCACTGAATCGATCAACCGAGAAGCTTTCTTT. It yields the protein CASSYTTESINREAFF.

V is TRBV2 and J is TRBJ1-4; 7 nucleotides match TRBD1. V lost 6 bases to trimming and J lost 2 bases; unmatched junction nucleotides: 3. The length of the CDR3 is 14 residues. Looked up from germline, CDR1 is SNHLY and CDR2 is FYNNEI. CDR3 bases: TGTGCCAGCAGGCGACAGGGTACTAATGAAAAACTGTTTTTT. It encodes CASRRQGTNEKLFF.

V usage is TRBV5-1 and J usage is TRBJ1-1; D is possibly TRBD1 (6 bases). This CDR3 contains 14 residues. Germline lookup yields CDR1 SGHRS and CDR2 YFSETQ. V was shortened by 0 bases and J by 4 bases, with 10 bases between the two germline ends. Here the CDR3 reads CASSLVAGATEAFF. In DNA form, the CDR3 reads TGCGCCAGCAGCTTGGTTGCAGGGGCCACTGAAGCTTTCTTT.

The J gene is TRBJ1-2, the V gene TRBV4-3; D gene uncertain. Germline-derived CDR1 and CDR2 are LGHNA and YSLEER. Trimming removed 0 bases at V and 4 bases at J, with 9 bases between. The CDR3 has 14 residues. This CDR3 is CASSQDVSSYGYTF. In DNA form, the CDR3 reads TGCGCCAGCAGCCAAGATGTTTCGTCCTATGGCTACACCTTC.

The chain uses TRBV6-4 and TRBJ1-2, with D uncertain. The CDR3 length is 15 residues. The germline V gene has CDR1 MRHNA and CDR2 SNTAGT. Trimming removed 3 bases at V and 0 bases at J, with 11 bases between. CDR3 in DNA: TGTGCCAGCAGTGAGGAAGCAGGTGCTAACTATGGCTACACCTTC. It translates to CASSEEAGANYGYTF.

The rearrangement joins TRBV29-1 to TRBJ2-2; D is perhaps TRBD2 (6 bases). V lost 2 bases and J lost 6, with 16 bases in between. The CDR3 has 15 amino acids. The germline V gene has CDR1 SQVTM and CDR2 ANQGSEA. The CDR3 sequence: CSVECGGTRPGELFF. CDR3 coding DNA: TGCAGCGTTGAATGTGGGGGGACTCGGCCCGGGGAGCTGTTTTTT.

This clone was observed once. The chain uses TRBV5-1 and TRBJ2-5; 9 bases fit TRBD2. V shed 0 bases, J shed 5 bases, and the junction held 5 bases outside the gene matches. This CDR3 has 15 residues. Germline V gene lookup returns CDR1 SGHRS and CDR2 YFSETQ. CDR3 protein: CASSLDAGGLETQYF. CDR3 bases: TGCGCCAGCAGCTTGGACGCGGGGGGGCTGGAGACCCAGTACTTC.

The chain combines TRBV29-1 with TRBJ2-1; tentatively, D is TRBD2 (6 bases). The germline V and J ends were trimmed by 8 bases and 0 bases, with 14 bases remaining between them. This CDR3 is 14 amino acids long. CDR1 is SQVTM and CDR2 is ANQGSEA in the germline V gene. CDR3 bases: TGCAGCCTAAGACTAGTCAGCTCCTACAATGAGCAGTTCTTC. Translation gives CSLRLVSSYNEQFF.

CDR3 loop: CASSQVSLMSPSPPGELFF. CDR3 in DNA: TGCGCCAGCAGCCAAGTTTCTCTAATGTCACCGAGTCCTCCCGGGGAGCTGTTTTTT. J is TRBJ2-2 and V is TRBV4-3; D gene unclear. The CDR3 is 19 amino acids. The V end was cut by 1 base, the J end by 6 bases, with 24 bases between. Germline CDR1 reads LGHNA; CDR2 reads YSLEER.

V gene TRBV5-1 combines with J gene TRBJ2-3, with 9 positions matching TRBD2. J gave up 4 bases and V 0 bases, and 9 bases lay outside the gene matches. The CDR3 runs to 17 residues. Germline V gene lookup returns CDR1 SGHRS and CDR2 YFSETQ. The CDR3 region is CASSLGVSGGPADTQYF. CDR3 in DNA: TGCGCCAGCAGCTTGGGTGTGAGCGGGGGGCCGGCAGATACGCAGTATTTT.

CDR3 DNA: TGTGCCTGGGACAGGGCGCCTGGGGCCAACGTCCTGACTTTC. This sequence encodes CAWDRAPGANVLTF. The chain employs TRBV30 and TRBJ2-6; 7 positions match TRBD1. V dropped 5 bases and J dropped 2; count of bases not matched to a gene: 3. CDR3 length: 14 residues. Germline loops: CDR1 GTSNPN, CDR2 SVGIG (reference sequence).

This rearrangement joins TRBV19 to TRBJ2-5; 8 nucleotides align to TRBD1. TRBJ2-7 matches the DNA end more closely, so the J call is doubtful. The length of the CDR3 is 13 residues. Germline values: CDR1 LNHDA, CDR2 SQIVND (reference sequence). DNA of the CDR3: TGTGCCACCAGCCGGGACAGGCAATACGAGCAGTACTTC. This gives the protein CATSRDRQYEQYF.

The CDR3 DNA reads as TGTGCCAGCAGCTTGGCCGGAGTCCTTGGAGCACCCCTCCACTTT. Protein: CASSLAGVLGAPLHF. The rearrangement uses TRBV5-8 and TRBJ1-6; D is uncertain. The CDR3 totals 15 residues. The germline V gene encodes CDR1 SGHTS and CDR2 YDEGEE. V lost 0 bases and J lost 11, with 15 bases in between. The variable domain in full, completed from reference TRBV5-8 and TRBJ1-6, reads EAGVTQSPTHLIKTRGQQATLRCSPISGHTSVYWYQQALGLGLQFLLWYDEGEERNRGNFPPRFSGRQFPNYSSELNVNALELEDSALYLCASSLAGVLGAPLHFGNGTRLTVT.

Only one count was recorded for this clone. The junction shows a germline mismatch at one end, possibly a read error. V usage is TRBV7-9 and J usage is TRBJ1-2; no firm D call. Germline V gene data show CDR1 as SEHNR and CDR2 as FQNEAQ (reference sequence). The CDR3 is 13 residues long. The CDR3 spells CSSSLERPAVYTF. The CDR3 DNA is TGTTCCAGCAGCTTAGAGAGGCCAGCTGTCTACACCTTC.

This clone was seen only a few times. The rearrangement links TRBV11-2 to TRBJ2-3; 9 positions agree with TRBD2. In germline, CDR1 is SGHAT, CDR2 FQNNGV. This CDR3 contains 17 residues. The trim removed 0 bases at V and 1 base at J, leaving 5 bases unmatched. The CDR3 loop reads CASSLELAGRGTDTQYF. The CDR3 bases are TGTGCCAGCAGCTTAGAGCTAGCGGGGCGAGGCACAGATACGCAGTATTTT.

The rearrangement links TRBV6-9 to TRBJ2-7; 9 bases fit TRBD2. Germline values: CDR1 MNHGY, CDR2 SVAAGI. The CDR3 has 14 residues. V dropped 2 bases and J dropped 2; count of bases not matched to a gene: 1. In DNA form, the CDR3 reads TGTGCCAGCAGTTATAGCGGGGGGCCCTACGAGCAGTACTTC. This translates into CASSYSGGPYEQYF.

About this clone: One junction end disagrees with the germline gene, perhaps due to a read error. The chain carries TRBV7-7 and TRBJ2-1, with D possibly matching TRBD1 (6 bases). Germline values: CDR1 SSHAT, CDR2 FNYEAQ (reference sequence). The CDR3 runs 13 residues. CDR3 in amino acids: CASSFGRGDEQFF. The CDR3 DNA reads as TGTGCTAGCAGCTTCGGCAGGGGCGATGAGCAGTTCTTC. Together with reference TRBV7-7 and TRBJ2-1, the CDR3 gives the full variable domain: GAGVSQSPRYKVTKRGQDVTLRCDPISSHATLYWYQQALGQGPEFLTYFNYEAQPDKSGLPSDRFSAERPEGSISTLTIQRTEQRDSAMYRCASSFGRGDEQFFGPGTRLTVL.

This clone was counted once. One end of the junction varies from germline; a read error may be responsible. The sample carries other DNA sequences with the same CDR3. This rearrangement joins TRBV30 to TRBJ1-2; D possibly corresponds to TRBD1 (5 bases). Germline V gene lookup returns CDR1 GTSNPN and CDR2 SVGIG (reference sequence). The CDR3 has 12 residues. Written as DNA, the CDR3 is TGCGCCTGGAGGCAGGGTTTGGGTGGCTACACCTTC. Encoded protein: CAWRQGLGGYTF.

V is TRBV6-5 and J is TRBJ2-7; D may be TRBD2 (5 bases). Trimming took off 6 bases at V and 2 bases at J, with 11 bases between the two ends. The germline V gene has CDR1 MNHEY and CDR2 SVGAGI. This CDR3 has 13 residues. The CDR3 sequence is CASRARGPYEQYF. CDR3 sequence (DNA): TGTGCCAGCAGGGCCCGGGGTCCCTACGAGCAGTACTTC.

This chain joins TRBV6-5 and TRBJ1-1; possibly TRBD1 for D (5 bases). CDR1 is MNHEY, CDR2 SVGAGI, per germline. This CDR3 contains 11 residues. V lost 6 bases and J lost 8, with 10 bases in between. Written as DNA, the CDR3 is TGTGCCAGCAGCGGGGGGAGAGAAGCTTTCTTT. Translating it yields CASSGGREAFF.

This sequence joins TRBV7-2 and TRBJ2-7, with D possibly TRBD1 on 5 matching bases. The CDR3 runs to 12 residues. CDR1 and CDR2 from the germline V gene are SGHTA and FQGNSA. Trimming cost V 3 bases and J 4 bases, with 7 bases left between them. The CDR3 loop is CASSFQGYEQYF. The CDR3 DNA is TGTGCCAGCAGCTTTCAGGGTTACGAGCAGTACTTC.

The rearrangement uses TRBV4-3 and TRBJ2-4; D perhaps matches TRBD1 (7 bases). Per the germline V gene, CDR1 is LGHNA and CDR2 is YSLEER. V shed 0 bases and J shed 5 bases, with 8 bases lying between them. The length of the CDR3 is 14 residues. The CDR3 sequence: CASSQDRGENIQYF. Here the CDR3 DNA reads TGCGCCAGCAGCCAAGACAGGGGGGAAAACATTCAGTACTTC.